The entry below describes one T cell receptor (beta chain). Assay: immunoSEQ multiplex PCR; the TCRdb copy retains only in-frame clones and omits some. The sample gives under 20,000 clones, 90% to 95% of which show up once; under 7.5% is in the top ten. V lost 3 bases to trimming and J lost 2 bases; unmatched junction nucleotides: 3. There are 14 residues in the CDR3. The germline V gene has CDR1 MNHEY and CDR2 SMNVEV (reference sequence). These data belong to a study of lymphopenia after photon versus proton radiotherapy. V gene TRBV27 combines with J gene TRBJ1-2, with TRBD1 matching over 7 bases. The input for sequencing was peripheral blood, taken from a patient treated with photon-based radiotherapy. The clonotype comes from a man aged 55 to 69 with pancreatic cancer. The CDR3 loop is CASSLIGGNYGYTF. The CDR3 DNA follows: TGTGCCAGCAGTTTGATAGGGGGCAACTATGGCTACACCTTC.